This TCR beta chain is drawn from a study of CD8+ T cells in alopecia areata. Study results and caveats: The study found higher clonality in lesional than normal scalp, especially in alopecia totalis/universalis. Sequenced scalp T cells also include alphabeta T cells resident in normal skin.

Concerning this clone itself: Its antigen is unidentified.

Lesional scalp punch biopsies and peripheral blood came from alopecia areata patients. Sorting of CD4+ and CD8+ T cells was performed on PBMCs. Following extraction, RNA underwent reverse transcription to cDNA, which served as the sequencing template. Measured with immunoSEQ multiplex PCR; TCRdb has only the in-frame clones, and not every one. The table records approximately 120,000 clones, 47% of them present only once. After removal of 3 bases from V and 0 bases from J, the junction contained 14 bases not matched to a gene. The CDR3 covers 20 residues. From germline, CDR1 is SQVTM and CDR2 ANQGSEA. The rearrangement links TRBV29-1 to TRBJ2-6; TRBD1 matches 10 bases. The specimen was NKG2D-low CD8+ T cells sorted from blood. This TCR came from a human donor with alopecia areata. CDR3 protein: CSVEEFEPGQGSSGANVLTF. CDR3 nucleotide sequence: TGCAGCGTTGAGGAATTTGAACCGGGACAGGGGAGCTCTGGGGCCAACGTCCTGACTTTC.